Listed below are T cell receptor beta chains from one sample, sequenced in a study of blood T cell repertoires in COVID-19. The data were produced by immunoSEQ multiplex PCR, yet TCRdb's version contains in-frame clones alone and is incomplete. Of roughly 200,000 clones listed, around 86% were seen once; the top ten hold around 5.7%. The sample taken for sequencing was PBMCs or T cells enriched from blood (not recorded which). These receptors originate from a man in his forties with acute COVID-19. Each CDR3 is given with its conserved first and last residue. A D gene is named only where the DNA matches it firmly. Size is omitted from some rows. Given values are once, few, many or a class for expanded clones.

clone size	D gene	V gene	J gene	CDR3 protein	CDR3 DNA
-	TRBD1	TRBV5-1	TRBJ2-7	CASRFGEGAAWEQYF	TGCGCCAGCAGGTTCGGTGAGGGGGCGGCGTGGGAGCAGTACTTC
-	TRBD1	TRBV9	TRBJ2-1	CASSEGDSYNEQFF	TGTGCCAGCAGCGAGGGGGACAGCTACAATGAGCAGTTCTTC
-	-	TRBV15	TRBJ1-4	CATSLDPGSNEKLFF	TGTGCCACCAGCCTAGATCCGGGGTCTAATGAAAAACTGTTTTTT
once	TRBD2	TRBV27	TRBJ2-3	CASRRGLAPTSTDTQYF	TGTGCCAGCAGACGGGGACTAGCGCCTACTAGCACAGATACGCAGTATTTT
-	-	TRBV9	TRBJ2-7	CASSLPGRDYEQYF	TGTGCCAGCAGCCTCCCAGGCAGGGACTACGAGCAGTACTTC
-	-	TRBV25-1	TRBJ1-1	CASSDGGWGSTEAFF	TGTGCCAGCAGTGACGGGGGTTGGGGGAGCACTGAAGCTTTCTTT
-	TRBD2	TRBV19	TRBJ2-1	CASSKTGTSPGNEQFF	TGTGCCAGTAGCAAGACCGGGACTAGTCCGGGCAATGAGCAGTTCTTC
once	TRBD2	TRBV5-4	TRBJ2-1	CASSYGTSEYNEQFF	TGTGCCAGCAGCTACGGGACTAGCGAGTACAATGAGCAGTTCTTC
-	-	TRBV10-3	TRBJ1-1	CAISEVGKAFF	TGTGCCATCAGTGAAGTCGGGAAAGCTTTCTTT
once	TRBD1	TRBV4-2	TRBJ2-1	CASSQGDSWDNHEQFF	TGTGCCAGCAGCCAAGGGGACAGTTGGGACAATCATGAGCAGTTCTTC
few	TRBD1	TRBV25-1	TRBJ2-3	CASSPQGTESTDTQYF	TGTGCCAGCAGTCCCCAGGGGACAGAAAGCACAGATACGCAGTATTTT
-	TRBD1	TRBV11-2	TRBJ1-1	CASGPDRGHTEAFF	TGTGCCAGCGGGCCCGACAGGGGGCATACTGAAGCTTTCTTT
-	-	TRBV7-8	TRBJ2-7	CASSRASDGGEQYF	TGTGCCAGCAGCCGAGCTTCAGACGGGGGCGAGCAGTACTTC
few	-	TRBV25-1	TRBJ1-2	CASSDASGGYTF	TGTGCCAGCAGTGATGCCAGTGGCGGCTACACCTTC
-	-	TRBV3-1/TRBV3-2	TRBJ1-4	CASSPAGQGEKLFF	TGTGCCAGCAGCCCAGCCGGGCAGGGTGAAAAACTGTTTTTT
-	TRBD1	TRBV5-1	TRBJ1-4	CASRGQATNEKLFF	TGCGCCAGCAGGGGACAGGCAACTAATGAAAAACTGTTTTTT
-	TRBD1	TRBV10-2	TRBJ1-5	CASSGGTGNNQPQHF	TGCGCCAGCTCTGGAGGGACAGGGAACAATCAGCCCCAGCATTTT
-	-	TRBV6-2/TRBV6-3	TRBJ1-1	CASSSDLGTEAFF	TGTGCCAGCAGTTCGGACTTGGGCACTGAAGCTTTCTTT
-	TRBD2	TRBV20-1	TRBJ2-3	CSASAGGTDTQYF	TGCAGTGCTAGTGCGGGAGGAACAGATACGCAGTATTTT
-	TRBD2	TRBV7-9	TRBJ2-3	CASSLGTSGSTDTQYF	TGTGCCAGCAGCTTGGGGACTAGCGGTAGCACAGATACGCAGTATTTT
-	-	TRBV4-2	TRBJ2-5	CASSQRQETQYF	TGTGCCAGCAGCCAGCGCCAAGAGACCCAGTACTTC
-	-	TRBV3-1/TRBV3-2	TRBJ2-2	CASSQGAAGELFF	TGTGCCAGCAGCCAAGGCGCCGCCGGGGAGCTGTTTTTT
few	-	TRBV28	TRBJ1-2	CASTLNRGWGYTF	TGTGCCAGCACCCTTAATAGGGGCTGGGGCTACACCTTC
-	-	TRBV30	TRBJ2-1	CAWSVRVVTDNEQFF	TGTGCCTGGAGTGTACGGGTGGTTACGGACAATGAGCAGTTCTTC
-	-	TRBV6-6	TRBJ2-7	CASSPPEYEQYF	TGTGCCAGCTCCCCCCCGGAGTACGAGCAGTACTTC
-	-	TRBV28	TRBJ2-4	CASSTQGRNIQYF	TGTGCCAGCAGTACCCAAGGGAGGAACATTCAGTACTTC
once	-	TRBV3-1/TRBV3-2	TRBJ2-2	CASSPSPQGELFF	TGTGCCAGCAGCCCTTCTCCCCAGGGGGAGCTGTTTTTT
-	-	TRBV15	TRBJ2-7	CATSRDRLGAWDEQYF	TGTGCCACCAGCAGAGATCGGTTGGGGGCTTGGGACGAGCAGTACTTC
-	-	TRBV3-1/TRBV3-2	TRBJ2-7	CASSLLGQPGLYEQYF	TGTGCCAGCAGCCTCCTTGGACAGCCCGGTCTCTACGAGCAGTACTTC
once	-	TRBV6-5	TRBJ2-2	CASRQNTGELFF	TGTGCCAGCAGACAGAACACCGGGGAGCTGTTTTTT
-	-	TRBV9	TRBJ2-7	CASSVGTGPDEQYF	TGTGCCAGCAGCGTAGGGACTGGGCCGGACGAGCAGTACTTC
-	-	TRBV19	TRBJ2-3	CASSTRTATYTDTQYF	TGTGCCAGTAGTACCCGGACAGCGACGTACACAGATACGCAGTATTTT
-	-	TRBV19	TRBJ2-1	CASSTGLRSYNEQFF	TGTGCCAGTAGTACGGGACTTCGCTCCTACAATGAGCAGTTCTTC
-	TRBD2	TRBV6-4	TRBJ2-1	CASSASLAGGYNEQFF	TGTGCCAGCAGTGCGTCACTAGCGGGAGGCTACAATGAGCAGTTCTTC
-	-	TRBV28	TRBJ1-5	CASSLDNNQPQHF	TGTGCCAGCAGTTTGGACAACAATCAGCCCCAGCATTTT
once	-	TRBV28	TRBJ2-3	CASSPRGSRTDTQYF	TGTGCCAGCAGCCCCCGAGGAAGCCGCACAGATACGCAGTATTTT
-	-	TRBV6-2/TRBV6-3	TRBJ1-1	CASSTGYTEAFF	TGTGCCAGCAGTACGGGGTACACTGAAGCTTTCTTT
-	-	TRBV7-9	TRBJ2-2	CASSLPTDSNTGELFF	TGTGCCAGCAGTTTACCGACAGATTCTAACACCGGGGAGCTGTTTTTT
-	TRBD2	TRBV29-1	TRBJ2-4	CSGREGNKNIQYF	TGCAGCGGGCGGGAGGGTAACAAAAACATTCAGTACTTC
-	TRBD1	TRBV18	TRBJ2-5	CASSPWTGNQETQYF	TGTGCCAGCTCACCATGGACAGGGAACCAAGAGACCCAGTACTTC
-	-	TRBV4-1	TRBJ2-5	CASSQISGEETQYF	TGCGCCAGCAGCCAAATCTCGGGAGAAGAGACCCAGTACTTC
-	-	TRBV5-1	TRBJ2-6	CASNPVSGANVLTF	TGCGCCAGCAACCCGGTTTCTGGGGCCAACGTCCTGACTTTC
-	-	TRBV7-2	TRBJ2-7	CASSFARSPPARQYF	TGTGCCAGCAGCTTCGCCCGCTCGCCTCCAGCGCGGCAGTACTTC
-	-	TRBV7-9	TRBJ2-5	CASSFTPSETQYF	TGTGCCAGCAGCTTCACACCCTCAGAGACCCAGTACTTC
-	TRBD1	TRBV28	TRBJ1-5	CASRLPTGKLNQPQHF	TGTGCCAGCAGGCTCCCGACAGGGAAGTTAAATCAGCCCCAGCATTTT
few	-	TRBV28	TRBJ1-1	CASKGDSMNTEAFF	TGTGCCAGCAAAGGGGATAGCATGAACACTGAAGCTTTCTTT
-	TRBD2	TRBV18	TRBJ2-1	CASSIAGVGNNEQFF	TGTGCCAGCTCCATAGCGGGAGTGGGAAACAATGAGCAGTTCTTC
-	TRBD2	TRBV9	TRBJ2-7	CASSPRTSGYEQYF	TGTGCCAGCAGCCCGCGGACTAGCGGCTACGAGCAGTACTTC
-	TRBD1	TRBV2	TRBJ1-2	CASKGQGAIYGYTF	TGTGCCAGCAAAGGCCAGGGGGCAATCTATGGCTACACCTTC
-	TRBD2	TRBV24-1	TRBJ2-7	CATSGGLVLSYEQYF	TGTGCCACCAGTGGGGGACTAGTTTTATCCTACGAGCAGTACTTC
-	-	TRBV3-1/TRBV3-2	TRBJ2-1	CASSRGTYNEQFF	TGTGCCAGCAGCCGCGGGACCTACAATGAGCAGTTCTTC
-	TRBD1	TRBV28	TRBJ1-1	CASSLWGDSFMNTEAFF	TGTGCCAGCAGTTTATGGGGGGACAGCTTCATGAACACTGAAGCTTTCTTT
-	TRBD2	TRBV28	TRBJ2-3	CASRRGGNTQYF	TGTGCCAGCAGACGGGGGGGGAATACGCAGTATTTT
once	-	TRBV9	TRBJ2-7	CASSVGGYEQYF	TGTGCCAGCAGCGTAGGAGGCTACGAGCAGTACTTC
-	TRBD2	TRBV4-1	TRBJ2-5	CASSQVGQREGLETQYF	TGCGCCAGCAGCCAAGTCGGCCAGCGGGAGGGCCTTGAGACCCAGTACTTC
-	TRBD2	TRBV19	TRBJ2-3	CASRLAGGPGGTDTQYF	TGTGCCAGTAGACTAGCGGGAGGGCCGGGTGGTACAGATACGCAGTATTTT
-	-	TRBV5-6	TRBJ2-7	CASEPWESYEQYF	TGTGCCAGCGAACCGTGGGAGAGCTACGAGCAGTACTTC
once	TRBD1	TRBV30	TRBJ1-4	CAWAQGAGVFNEKLFF	TGTGCCTGGGCACAGGGGGCTGGGGTGTTTAATGAAAAACTGTTTTTT
-	-	TRBV18	TRBJ1-1	CASSPGQPLNTEAFF	TGTGCCAGCTCACCCGGACAGCCCTTGAACACTGAAGCTTTCTTT